Sequencing of this T cell receptor (beta chain) was carried out in a study of synovial regulatory T cells in juvenile arthritis (dated by TCRdb to the mid-2010s). In the study overall: Among sequenced patients, a few were therapy-naive, one received methotrexate plus infliximab, about six received methotrexate, and one had no treatment information. The study compared the TCRbeta CDR3 repertoires of blood iaTreg cells, other blood Treg cells and synovial fluid Treg cells taken from matched patient samples. Effector T cell subsets from the study cohort were also sequenced for comparisons, but the Treg dataset by itself includes only blood Treg cells and synovial fluid Treg cells. The TCR repertoire comparisons covered Treg and Teff subsets from some 10 JIA patients with active disease. The full study reports these points: iaTreg TCR repertoires were found to be largely private across patients and to partially overlap with synovial Teff and blood CPL repertoires. Compared with other blood Treg cells, blood iaTreg cells had lower TCR diversity, a finding consistent with antigen-driven expansion. Synovial Treg cells shared more CDR3 sequences with iaTreg cells than with other blood Treg cells, and Chao-Jaccard similarity confirmed that synovial Treg cells were more closely related to iaTreg cells.

Library method: the immunoSEQ multiplex PCR assay. TCRbeta CDR3 sequencing was carried out by Adaptive Biotechnologies. In the paper's pipeline: Repertoire similarity was assessed using the Chao-modified Jaccard index and the median clonotype overlap from 200 random subsamples at equal sample size. The similarity analyses were run on either productive nucleotide sequences or amino acid sequences translated in silico. Hierarchical clustering with single linkage and t-SNE based on Chao-modified Jaccard distances were applied for the comparison of repertoires. Repertoire diversity was quantified with the Renyi index, after sample size normalisation, across a range of alpha values. TCRdb took this table from immuneACCESS and kept in-frame rearrangements with V and J called. Such tables lack part of the clones; where checked against another copy, unresolved V genes explain under half of the gap, and the rest is unexplained. Clone size and the V and J calls come from that table; the DNA yielded D and trimming. The table held for this sample gives just under 10,000 clones. Clones ranked in the top ten supply around 1.1% of the sample.

CDR1 and CDR2 are drawn from the germline V gene: SGHRS, YFSETQ. The CDR3 has 14 amino acids, counting the end cysteine and phenylalanine. No nucleotide data were recorded. In the case of this clone: There is no known antigen for this receptor.

TCR repertoire donors were approximately 11 juvenile idiopathic arthritis patients with active disease who had not reached inactive disease, 3 polyarticular and 8 oligoarticular. The TCR-sequenced patients had a median age of about 12 years (range about 2.3-25) and median disease duration of roughly seven years (range 0.2-19.1). The samples for TCR repertoire analysis were obtained at two Italian centres. Peripheral blood mononuclear cells were isolated using a Histopaque-1077 density gradient and were cryopreserved in 90% FCS with around 10% DMSO. Sequenced: Treg cells from blood. The cell subset or site tag for this specimen amounts to: remaining (HLA-DR-negative) circulating blood Treg cells. The TCR sequence derives from a donor between 2 and 29 years old with juvenile idiopathic arthritis. This chain joins TRBV5-1 to TRBJ1-4. CDR3 sequence: CASSLTGADEKLFF.